This is a list of T cell receptor beta chains from one sample in a study of cytomegalovirus exposure and HLA in healthy donors. Using immunoSEQ multiplex PCR, the repertoire was profiled, and TCRdb retains in-frame clones only, with some absent. The sample contains about 200,000 clones, about 83% of which appear only once. Material for sequencing was PBMCs. These receptors were taken from a girl between 5 and 17 years old in good health and CMV-seronegative. Both conserved end residues are part of each CDR3. A D gene is named only where the DNA matches it firmly. The listing skips clone size in some rows; elsewhere it reads once, few, many or a size class.

j_gene: TRBJ1-3; d_gene: -; abundance: -; v_gene: TRBV7-9; CDR3aa: CASSAPLTEVVPGNTIYF; CDR3nt: TGTGCCAGCAGCGCCCCACTGACAGAAGTAGTTCCTGGAAACACCATATATTTT
j_gene: TRBJ2-7; d_gene: TRBD2; abundance: once; v_gene: TRBV9; CDR3aa: CASSVSGGSYEQYF; CDR3nt: TGTGCCAGCAGCGTAAGCGGGGGCTCCTACGAGCAGTACTTC
j_gene: TRBJ1-2; d_gene: TRBD1; abundance: -; v_gene: TRBV7-2; CDR3aa: CASSPDRGYGYTF; CDR3nt: TGTGCCAGCAGCCCGGACAGGGGCTATGGCTACACCTTC
j_gene: TRBJ1-2; d_gene: -; abundance: -; v_gene: TRBV11-2; CDR3aa: CASSFPTWRSNYGYTF; CDR3nt: TGTGCCAGCAGCTTTCCGACCTGGAGATCTAACTATGGCTACACCTTC
j_gene: TRBJ1-2; d_gene: -; abundance: -; v_gene: TRBV7-2; CDR3aa: CASSLWGPSSKGNYGYTF; CDR3nt: TGTGCCAGCAGCTTATGGGGCCCCTCCTCAAAAGGCAACTATGGCTACACCTTC
j_gene: TRBJ2-1; d_gene: TRBD2; abundance: -; v_gene: TRBV19; CDR3aa: CASSREGPYNEQFF; CDR3nt: TGTGCCAGTAGCCGGGAGGGCCCCTACAATGAGCAGTTCTTC
j_gene: TRBJ1-1; d_gene: -; abundance: few; v_gene: TRBV4-3; CDR3aa: CASSQGGVHDEAFF; CDR3nt: TGCGCCAGCAGCCAAGGGGGCGTACATGATGAAGCTTTCTTT
j_gene: TRBJ2-7; d_gene: TRBD1; abundance: -; v_gene: TRBV28; CDR3aa: CASSLGQSYEQYF; CDR3nt: TGTGCCAGCAGTTTGGGACAGTCCTACGAGCAGTACTTC
j_gene: TRBJ2-7; d_gene: TRBD1; abundance: -; v_gene: TRBV14; CDR3aa: CASSLTGQGGSSYEQYF; CDR3nt: TGTGCCAGCAGCCTCACGGGACAGGGGGGGTCCTCCTACGAGCAGTACTTC
j_gene: TRBJ2-7; d_gene: -; abundance: -; v_gene: TRBV2; CDR3aa: CASSEVGRGRAGEQYF; CDR3nt: TGTGCCAGCAGTGAAGTAGGTAGGGGCCGGGCTGGAGAGCAGTACTTC
j_gene: TRBJ2-5; d_gene: -; abundance: -; v_gene: TRBV28; CDR3aa: CASSLRGLVRETQYF; CDR3nt: TGTGCCAGCAGCCTAAGAGGGTTGGTTCGGGAGACCCAGTACTTC
j_gene: TRBJ2-3; d_gene: TRBD1; abundance: few; v_gene: TRBV18; CDR3aa: CASSLWGTGASTDTQYF; CDR3nt: TGTGCCAGCTCACTATGGGGGACAGGGGCCTCCACAGATACGCAGTATTTT
j_gene: TRBJ1-1; d_gene: -; abundance: -; v_gene: TRBV4-1; CDR3aa: CASSQEVNRASTEAFF; CDR3nt: TGCGCCAGCAGCCAAGAGGTAAACAGGGCCTCCACTGAAGCTTTCTTT
j_gene: TRBJ2-5; d_gene: -; abundance: -; v_gene: TRBV28; CDR3aa: CASSFPGETQYF; CDR3nt: TGTGCCAGCAGTTTCCCCGGGGAGACCCAGTACTTC
j_gene: TRBJ2-1; d_gene: -; abundance: -; v_gene: TRBV27; CDR3aa: CASSLRTFSQGTNEQFF; CDR3nt: TGTGCCAGCAGTTTGCGTACCTTCTCTCAGGGTACCAATGAGCAGTTCTTC
j_gene: TRBJ2-5; d_gene: TRBD2; abundance: -; v_gene: TRBV7-2; CDR3aa: CASSSTGTSGRITQYF; CDR3nt: TGTGCCAGCAGCTCGACAGGGACTAGCGGGCGAATAACCCAGTACTTC
j_gene: TRBJ2-7; d_gene: -; abundance: -; v_gene: TRBV7-9; CDR3aa: CASSLGPGLSYYEQYF; CDR3nt: TGTGCCAGCAGCTTAGGTCCGGGACTTTCTTACTACGAGCAGTACTTC
j_gene: TRBJ1-5; d_gene: -; abundance: -; v_gene: TRBV6-5; CDR3aa: CASRKEGTGNQPQHF; CDR3nt: TGTGCCAGCAGAAAGGAGGGGACGGGCAATCAGCCCCAGCATTTT
j_gene: TRBJ1-1; d_gene: -; abundance: -; v_gene: TRBV18; CDR3aa: CASSPMPAEAFF; CDR3nt: TGTGCCAGCTCACCAATGCCGGCTGAAGCTTTCTTT
j_gene: TRBJ1-1; d_gene: -; abundance: -; v_gene: TRBV2; CDR3aa: CASSAEVNTEAFF; CDR3nt: TGTGCCAGCAGTGCAGAGGTGAACACTGAAGCTTTCTTT
j_gene: TRBJ2-7; d_gene: -; abundance: -; v_gene: TRBV20-1; CDR3aa: CSASPSYEQYF; CDR3nt: TGCAGTGCTAGTCCATCCTACGAGCAGTACTTC
j_gene: TRBJ1-4; d_gene: -; abundance: once; v_gene: TRBV7-8; CDR3aa: CASSLDGQMREKLFF; CDR3nt: TGTGCCAGCAGCTTAGACGGACAGATGCGGGAAAAACTGTTTTTT
j_gene: TRBJ2-1; d_gene: TRBD2; abundance: -; v_gene: TRBV4-3; CDR3aa: CASSQEKGWVAGGSSYNEQFF; CDR3nt: TGCGCCAGCAGCCAAGAAAAGGGGTGGGTAGCGGGGGGGAGCTCCTACAATGAGCAGTTCTTC
j_gene: TRBJ1-1; d_gene: -; abundance: -; v_gene: TRBV30; CDR3aa: CALAPGDTEAFF; CDR3nt: TGTGCCCTAGCACCGGGTGACACTGAAGCTTTCTTT
j_gene: TRBJ2-7; d_gene: -; abundance: -; v_gene: TRBV25-1; CDR3aa: CASSEDPGRTRNEQYF; CDR3nt: TGTGCCAGCAGTGAAGACCCAGGCCGTACTCGGAACGAGCAGTACTTC
j_gene: TRBJ2-6; d_gene: -; abundance: -; v_gene: TRBV6-5; CDR3aa: CASTARFSGANVLTF; CDR3nt: TGTGCCAGCACCGCCCGGTTCTCTGGGGCCAACGTCCTGACTTTC
j_gene: TRBJ2-2; d_gene: TRBD1; abundance: -; v_gene: TRBV7-6; CDR3aa: CASSPRGYTGELFF; CDR3nt: TGTGCCAGCAGTCCCAGGGGGTACACCGGGGAGCTGTTTTTT
j_gene: TRBJ1-2; d_gene: TRBD1; abundance: -; v_gene: TRBV5-1; CDR3aa: CASRLGRGDYGYTF; CDR3nt: TGCGCCAGCAGATTGGGCAGGGGGGACTATGGCTACACCTTC
j_gene: TRBJ1-1; d_gene: -; abundance: -; v_gene: TRBV28; CDR3aa: CASSTRASAGMNTEAFF; CDR3nt: TGTGCCAGCAGTACTCGGGCCTCGGCGGGTATGAACACTGAAGCTTTCTTT
j_gene: TRBJ1-5; d_gene: TRBD1; abundance: -; v_gene: TRBV6-5; CDR3aa: CASSDRTGNQPQHF; CDR3nt: TGTGCCAGCAGCGACCGGACAGGGAATCAGCCCCAGCATTTT
j_gene: TRBJ1-1; d_gene: TRBD1; abundance: -; v_gene: TRBV5-8; CDR3aa: CASSLGGQLNTEAFF; CDR3nt: TGTGCCAGCAGCTTGGGGGGACAGTTAAACACTGAAGCTTTCTTT
j_gene: TRBJ2-1; d_gene: TRBD1; abundance: -; v_gene: TRBV14; CDR3aa: CASSRTGGSDEQFF; CDR3nt: TGTGCCAGCAGCAGAACAGGGGGGTCGGATGAGCAGTTCTTC
j_gene: TRBJ1-5; d_gene: -; abundance: -; v_gene: TRBV19; CDR3aa: CASSLAGLQPQHF; CDR3nt: TGTGCCAGTAGCTTGGCGGGGCTCCAGCCCCAGCATTTT
j_gene: TRBJ2-4; d_gene: -; abundance: -; v_gene: TRBV6-5; CDR3aa: CASSYSIGGTKNIQYF; CDR3nt: TGTGCCAGCAGTTACTCGATAGGGGGAACCAAAAACATTCAGTACTTC
j_gene: TRBJ2-2; d_gene: -; abundance: -; v_gene: TRBV27; CDR3aa: CASAPMDSPDTGELFF; CDR3nt: TGTGCCAGCGCTCCTATGGACAGCCCAGACACCGGGGAGCTGTTTTTT
j_gene: TRBJ1-5; d_gene: -; abundance: once; v_gene: TRBV28; CDR3aa: CASSPSSGYSNQPQHF; CDR3nt: TGTGCCAGCAGCCCTTCCTCAGGATACAGCAATCAGCCCCAGCATTTT
j_gene: TRBJ2-5; d_gene: -; abundance: few; v_gene: TRBV6-1; CDR3aa: CASSEGQFPGETQYF; CDR3nt: TGTGCCAGCAGTGAAGGCCAGTTCCCGGGGGAGACCCAGTACTTC
j_gene: TRBJ1-2; d_gene: -; abundance: -; v_gene: TRBV6-1; CDR3aa: CACGDYGYTF; CDR3nt: TGTGCCTGCGGAGACTATGGCTACACCTTC
j_gene: TRBJ1-4; d_gene: TRBD1; abundance: -; v_gene: TRBV5-8; CDR3aa: CASSTGRDRVNEKLFF; CDR3nt: TGTGCCAGCAGCACCGGTAGGGACAGAGTTAATGAAAAACTGTTTTTT
j_gene: TRBJ1-3; d_gene: -; abundance: few; v_gene: TRBV7-2; CDR3aa: CASSFSVGNTIYF; CDR3nt: TGTGCCAGCAGCTTCTCAGTCGGAAACACCATATATTTT
j_gene: TRBJ2-5; d_gene: -; abundance: -; v_gene: TRBV15; CDR3aa: CATSSRQTGSQYF; CDR3nt: TGTGCCACCAGCAGCAGGCAGACAGGATCCCAGTACTTC
j_gene: TRBJ2-7; d_gene: -; abundance: -; v_gene: TRBV27; CDR3aa: CASSLRGKHRYEQYF; CDR3nt: TGTGCCAGCAGTTTACGGGGGAAGCATCGCTACGAGCAGTACTTC
j_gene: TRBJ2-5; d_gene: TRBD2; abundance: few; v_gene: TRBV5-4; CDR3aa: CASSQGRTGGRETQYF; CDR3nt: TGCGCCAGCAGCCAAGGGCGTACGGGGGGGCGAGAGACCCAGTACTTC